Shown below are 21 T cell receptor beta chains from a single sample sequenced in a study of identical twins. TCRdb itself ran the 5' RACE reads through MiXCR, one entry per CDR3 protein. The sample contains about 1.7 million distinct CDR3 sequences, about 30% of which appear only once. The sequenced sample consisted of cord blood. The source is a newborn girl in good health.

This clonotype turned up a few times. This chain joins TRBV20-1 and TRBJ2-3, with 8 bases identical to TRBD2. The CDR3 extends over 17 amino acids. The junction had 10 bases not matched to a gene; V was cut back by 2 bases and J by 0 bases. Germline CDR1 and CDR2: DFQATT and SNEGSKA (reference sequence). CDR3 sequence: CSARRRQRGPSTDTQYF. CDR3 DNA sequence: TGCAGTGCTAGACGGCGCCAGCGGGGGCCAAGCACAGATACGCAGTATTTT.

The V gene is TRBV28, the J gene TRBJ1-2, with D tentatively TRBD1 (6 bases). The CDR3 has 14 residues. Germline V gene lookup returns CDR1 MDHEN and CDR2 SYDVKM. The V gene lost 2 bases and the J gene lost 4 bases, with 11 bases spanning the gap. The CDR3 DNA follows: TGTGCCAGCAGTTTAAGGGGACAATCCTATGGCTACACCTTC. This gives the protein CASSLRGQSYGYTF.

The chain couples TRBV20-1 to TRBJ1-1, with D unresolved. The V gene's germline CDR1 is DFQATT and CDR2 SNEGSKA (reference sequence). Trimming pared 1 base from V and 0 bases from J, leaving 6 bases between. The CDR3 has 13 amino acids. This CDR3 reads CSARVPVNTEAFF. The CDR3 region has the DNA TGCAGTGCTAGAGTGCCGGTGAACACTGAAGCTTTCTTT.

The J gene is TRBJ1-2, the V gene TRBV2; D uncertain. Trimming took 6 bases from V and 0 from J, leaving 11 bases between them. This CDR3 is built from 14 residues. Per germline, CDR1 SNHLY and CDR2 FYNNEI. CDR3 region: CASRDRVSNYGYTF. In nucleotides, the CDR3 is TGTGCCAGCAGGGACCGGGTATCTAACTATGGCTACACCTTC.

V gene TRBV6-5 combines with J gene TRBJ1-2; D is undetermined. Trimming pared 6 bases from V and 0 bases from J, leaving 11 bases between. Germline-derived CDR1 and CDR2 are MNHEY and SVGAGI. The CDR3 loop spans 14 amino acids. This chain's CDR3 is CASSRAGANYGYTF. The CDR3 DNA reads TGTGCCAGCAGCCGAGCAGGAGCTAACTATGGCTACACCTTC.

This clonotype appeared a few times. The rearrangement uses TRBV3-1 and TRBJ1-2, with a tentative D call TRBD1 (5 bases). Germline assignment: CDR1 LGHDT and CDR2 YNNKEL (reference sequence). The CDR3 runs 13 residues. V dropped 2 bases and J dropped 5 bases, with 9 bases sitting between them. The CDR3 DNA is TGTGCCAGCAGCCAAACCCGACAGTATGGCTACACCTTC. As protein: CASSQTRQYGYTF.

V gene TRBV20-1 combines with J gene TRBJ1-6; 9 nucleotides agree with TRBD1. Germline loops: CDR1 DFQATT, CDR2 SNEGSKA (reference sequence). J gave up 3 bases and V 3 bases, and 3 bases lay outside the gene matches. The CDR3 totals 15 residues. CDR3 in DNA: TGCAGTGCTAGGGCGACAGGGGGCTATAATTCACCCCTCCACTTT. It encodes CSARATGGYNSPLHF.

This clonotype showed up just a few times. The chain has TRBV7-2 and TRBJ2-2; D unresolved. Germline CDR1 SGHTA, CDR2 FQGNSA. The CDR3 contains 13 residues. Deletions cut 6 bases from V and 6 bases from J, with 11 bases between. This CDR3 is CASSPGQSGELFF. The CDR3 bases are TGTGCCAGCAGTCCAGGTCAATCCGGGGAGCTGTTTTTT. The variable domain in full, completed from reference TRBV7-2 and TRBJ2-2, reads GAGVSQSPSNKVTEKGKDVELRCDPISGHTALYWYRQSLGQGLEFLIYFQGNSAPDKSGLPSDRFSAERTGGSVSTLTIQRTQQEDSAVYLCASSPGQSGELFFGEGSRLTVL.

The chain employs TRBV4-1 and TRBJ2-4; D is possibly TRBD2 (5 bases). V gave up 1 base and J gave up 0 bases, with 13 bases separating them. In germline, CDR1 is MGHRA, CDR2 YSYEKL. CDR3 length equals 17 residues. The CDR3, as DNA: TGCGCCAGCAGCCAAGGACTATCCCCAATAGCCAAAAACATTCAGTACTTC. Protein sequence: CASSQGLSPIAKNIQYF.

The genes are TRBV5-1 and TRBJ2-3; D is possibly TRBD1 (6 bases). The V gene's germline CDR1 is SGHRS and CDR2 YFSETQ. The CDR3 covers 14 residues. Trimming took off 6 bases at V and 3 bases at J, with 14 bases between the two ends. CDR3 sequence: CASTEDSTTDTQYF. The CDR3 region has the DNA TGCGCCAGCACCGAGGACAGCACGACAGATACGCAGTATTTT.

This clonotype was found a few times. The CDR3 reads CASQGFYSYNEQFF. The CDR3 coding sequence is TGTGCCAGTCAGGGGTTTTACTCCTACAATGAGCAGTTCTTC. This chain joins TRBV25-1 and TRBJ2-1; possibly TRBD1 for D (6 bases). Trimming stripped 9 bases from V and 0 bases from J, with 12 bases between. The germline gives CDR1 MGHDK, CDR2 SYGVNS. This CDR3 has 14 amino acids.

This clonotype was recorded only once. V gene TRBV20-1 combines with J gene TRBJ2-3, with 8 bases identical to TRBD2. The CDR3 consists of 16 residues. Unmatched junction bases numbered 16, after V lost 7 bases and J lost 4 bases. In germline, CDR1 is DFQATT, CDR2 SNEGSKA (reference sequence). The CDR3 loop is CSVRGGAGRASDTQYF. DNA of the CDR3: TGCAGTGTCAGAGGGGGGGCCGGGAGGGCCTCAGATACGCAGTATTTT.

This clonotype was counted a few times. This CDR3 reads CASSSLAGSLTNEKLFF. The CDR3 region has the DNA TGTGCCAGCAGCTCCTTAGCGGGCTCCCTCACTAATGAAAAACTGTTTTTT. The rearrangement joins TRBV7-9 to TRBJ1-4, with unresolved D. CDR3 length: 17 amino acids. Germline V gene data show CDR1 as SEHNR and CDR2 as FQNEAQ (reference sequence). Trimming pared 4 bases from V and 2 bases from J, leaving 17 bases between.

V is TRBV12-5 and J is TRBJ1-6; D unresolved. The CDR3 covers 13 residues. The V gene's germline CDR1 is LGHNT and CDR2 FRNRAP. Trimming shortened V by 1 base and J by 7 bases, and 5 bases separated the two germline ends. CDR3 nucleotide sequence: TGTGCTAGTGGTTTGGGTCCCAATTCACCCCTCCACTTT. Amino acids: CASGLGPNSPLHF. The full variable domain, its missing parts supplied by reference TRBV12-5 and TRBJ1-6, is DARVTQTPRHKVTEMGQEVTMRCQPILGHNTVFWYRQTMMQGLELLAYFRNRAPLDDSGMPKDRFSAEMPDATLATLKIQPSEPRDSAVYFCASGLGPNSPLHFGNGTRLTVT.

The CDR3 nucleotides are TGTGCCAGCAGCAAAACTTTCGGGGGCCTCGGCAATGAGCAGTTCTTC. It translates to CASSKTFGGLGNEQFF. The chain has TRBV7-6 and TRBJ2-1; D tentatively reads TRBD1 or TRBD2 (6 bases each). The CDR3 is 16 amino acids. Germline V gene lookup returns CDR1 SGHVS and CDR2 FNYEAQ. Trimming stripped 5 bases from V and 6 bases from J, with 20 bases between.

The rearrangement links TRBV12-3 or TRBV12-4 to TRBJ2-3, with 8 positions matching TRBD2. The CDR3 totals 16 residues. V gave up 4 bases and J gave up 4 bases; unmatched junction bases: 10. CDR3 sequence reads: CASSSPTSARADTQYF. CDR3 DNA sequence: TGTGCCAGCAGTTCCCCGACTAGCGCGCGCGCAGATACGCAGTATTTT.

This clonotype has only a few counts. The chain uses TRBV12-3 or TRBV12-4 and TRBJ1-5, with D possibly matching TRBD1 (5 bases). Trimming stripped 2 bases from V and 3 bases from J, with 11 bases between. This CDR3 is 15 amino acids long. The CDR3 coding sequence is TGTGCCAGCAGTTTATCGGACACCTACAATCAGCCCCAGCATTTT. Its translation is CASSLSDTYNQPQHF.

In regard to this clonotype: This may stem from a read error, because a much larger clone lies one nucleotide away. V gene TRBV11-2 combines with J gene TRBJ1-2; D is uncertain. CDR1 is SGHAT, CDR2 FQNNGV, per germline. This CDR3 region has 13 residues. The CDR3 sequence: CASGLANNYGYTF. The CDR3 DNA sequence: TGTGCCAGCGGCTTAGCCAATAACTATGGCTACACCTTC.

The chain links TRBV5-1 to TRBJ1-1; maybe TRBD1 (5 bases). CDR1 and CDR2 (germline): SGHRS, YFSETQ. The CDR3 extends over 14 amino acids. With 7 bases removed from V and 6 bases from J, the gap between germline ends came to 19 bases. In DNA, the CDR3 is TGCGCCAGCCGATTACAACCGACAGCCCCTGAAGCTTTCTTT. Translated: CASRLQPTAPEAFF.

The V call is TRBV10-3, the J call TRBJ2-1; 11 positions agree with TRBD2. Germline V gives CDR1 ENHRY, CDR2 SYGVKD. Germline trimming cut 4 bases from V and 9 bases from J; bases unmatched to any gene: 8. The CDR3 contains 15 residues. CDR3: CAISALAGVSGEQFF. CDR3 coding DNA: TGTGCCATCAGTGCACTAGCGGGAGTCAGTGGTGAGCAGTTCTTC.

DNA of the CDR3: TGCAGTGCTTTTGACACTGAAGCTTTCTTT. It yields the protein CSAFDTEAFF. The rearrangement joins TRBV20-1 to TRBJ1-1, with D uncertain. This CDR3 comprises 10 residues. V was pared by 5 bases and J by 3 bases, with 4 bases between. The germline V gene has CDR1 DFQATT and CDR2 SNEGSKA (reference sequence).